This record covers a single T cell receptor (beta chain). J lost 8 bases, V lost 5 bases, and 9 bases had no gene match. CDR3 size: 14 residues. Germline loops: CDR1 PRHDT, CDR2 FYEKMQ (reference sequence). The data were taken from a study of patients with pleural tuberculosis. TCRdb called the reads again in MiXCR, with one record for every CDR3 protein. The table lists 45,000 to 55,000 distinct CDR3 sequences, 6% to 8% of them singletons. This chain connects TRBV13 to TRBJ1-2; TRBD1 matches 9 bases. This receptor was identified in a human donor with pleural tuberculosis. The CDR3 protein is CASSHRTGVTGYTF. DNA of the CDR3: TGTGCCAGCAGCCACCGGACAGGGGTTACGGGCTACACCTTC.